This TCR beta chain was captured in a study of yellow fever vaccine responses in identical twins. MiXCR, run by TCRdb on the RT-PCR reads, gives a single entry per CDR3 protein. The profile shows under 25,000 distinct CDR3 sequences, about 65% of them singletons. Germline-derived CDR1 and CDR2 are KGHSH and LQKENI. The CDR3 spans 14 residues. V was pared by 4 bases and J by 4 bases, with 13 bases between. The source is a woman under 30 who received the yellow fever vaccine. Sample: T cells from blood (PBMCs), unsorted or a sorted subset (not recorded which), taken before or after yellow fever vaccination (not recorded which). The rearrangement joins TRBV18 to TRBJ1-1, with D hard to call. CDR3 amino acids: CASSHPQYSTEAFF. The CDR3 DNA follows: TGTGCCAGCTCACACCCGCAGTACTCCACTGAAGCTTTCTTT.